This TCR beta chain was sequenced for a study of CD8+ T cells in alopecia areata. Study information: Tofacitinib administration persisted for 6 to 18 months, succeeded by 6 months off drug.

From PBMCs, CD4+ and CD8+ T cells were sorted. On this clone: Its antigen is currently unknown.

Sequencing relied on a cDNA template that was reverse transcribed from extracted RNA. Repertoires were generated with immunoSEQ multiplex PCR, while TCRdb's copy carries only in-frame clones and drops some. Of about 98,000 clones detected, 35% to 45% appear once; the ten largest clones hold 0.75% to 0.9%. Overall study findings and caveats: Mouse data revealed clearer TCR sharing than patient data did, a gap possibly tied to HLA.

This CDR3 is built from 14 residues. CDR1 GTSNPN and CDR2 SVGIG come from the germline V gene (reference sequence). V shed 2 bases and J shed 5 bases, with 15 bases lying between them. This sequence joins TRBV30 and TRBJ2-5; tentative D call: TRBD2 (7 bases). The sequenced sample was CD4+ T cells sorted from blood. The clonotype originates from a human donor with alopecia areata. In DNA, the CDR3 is TGTGCCTGGAGTCTTAACCGGGGGGCTGAGACCCAGTACTTC. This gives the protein CAWSLNRGAETQYF.